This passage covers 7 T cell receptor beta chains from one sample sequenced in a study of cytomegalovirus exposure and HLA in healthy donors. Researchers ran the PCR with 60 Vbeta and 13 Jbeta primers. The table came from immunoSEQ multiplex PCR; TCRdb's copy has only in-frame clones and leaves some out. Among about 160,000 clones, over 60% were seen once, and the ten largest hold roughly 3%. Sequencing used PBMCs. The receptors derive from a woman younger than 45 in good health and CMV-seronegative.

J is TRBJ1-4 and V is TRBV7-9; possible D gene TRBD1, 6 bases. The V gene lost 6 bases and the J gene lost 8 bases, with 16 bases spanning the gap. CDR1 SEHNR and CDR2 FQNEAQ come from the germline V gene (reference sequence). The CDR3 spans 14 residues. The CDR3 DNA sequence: TGTGCCAGCAGATCACCAGGGGCTCTGGAAAAACTGTTTTTT. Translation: CASRSPGALEKLFF. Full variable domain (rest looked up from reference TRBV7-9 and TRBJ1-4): DTGVSQNPRHKITKRGQNVTFRCDPISEHNRLYWYRQTLGQGPEFLTYFQNEAQLEKSRLLSDRFSAERPKGSFSTLEIQRTEQGDSAMYLCASRSPGALEKLFFGSGTQLSVL.

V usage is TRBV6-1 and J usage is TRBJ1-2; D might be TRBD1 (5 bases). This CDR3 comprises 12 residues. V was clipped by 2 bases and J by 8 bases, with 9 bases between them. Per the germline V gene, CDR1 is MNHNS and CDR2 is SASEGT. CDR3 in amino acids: CASSESGGGYTF. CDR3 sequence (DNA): TGTGCCAGCAGTGAATCTGGGGGGGGCTACACCTTC.

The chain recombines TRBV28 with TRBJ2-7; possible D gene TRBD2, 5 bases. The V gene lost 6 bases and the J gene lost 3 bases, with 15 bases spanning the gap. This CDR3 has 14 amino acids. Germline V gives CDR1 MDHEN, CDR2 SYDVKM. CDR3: CASSPGPRGYEQYF. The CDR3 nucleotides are TGTGCCAGCAGCCCGGGCCCCCGGGGCTACGAGCAGTACTTC.

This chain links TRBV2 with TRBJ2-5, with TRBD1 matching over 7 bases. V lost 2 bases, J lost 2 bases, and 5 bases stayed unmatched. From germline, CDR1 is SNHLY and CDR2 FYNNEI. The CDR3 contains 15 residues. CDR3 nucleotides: TGTGCCAGCAGTGAAACGACAGGGATACAAGAGACCCAGTACTTC. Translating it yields CASSETTGIQETQYF.

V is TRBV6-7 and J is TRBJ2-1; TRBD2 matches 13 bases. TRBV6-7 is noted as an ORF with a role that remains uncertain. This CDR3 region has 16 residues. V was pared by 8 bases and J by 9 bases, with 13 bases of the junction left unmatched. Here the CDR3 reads CASPTSGGVVGIEQFF. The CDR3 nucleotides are TGTGCCAGCCCTACTAGCGGGGGGGTAGTGGGCATTGAGCAGTTCTTC.

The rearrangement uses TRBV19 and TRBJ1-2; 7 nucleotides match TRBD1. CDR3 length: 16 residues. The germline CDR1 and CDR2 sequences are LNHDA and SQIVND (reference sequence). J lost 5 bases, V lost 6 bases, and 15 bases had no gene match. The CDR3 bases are TGTGCCAGTAGCCCCTCGGGACAGCAACTTAAGTATGGCTACACCTTC. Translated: CASSPSGQQLKYGYTF.

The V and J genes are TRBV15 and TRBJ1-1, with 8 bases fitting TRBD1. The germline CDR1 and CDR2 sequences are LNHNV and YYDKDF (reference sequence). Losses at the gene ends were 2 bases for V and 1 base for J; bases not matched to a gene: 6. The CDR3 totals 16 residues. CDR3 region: CATSRRQGLGNTEAFF. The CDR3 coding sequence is TGTGCCACCAGCAGAAGACAGGGGTTGGGGAACACTGAAGCTTTCTTT.